The clone carrying this T cell receptor (beta chain) came up a few times. Its antigen remains unidentified. J gave up 7 bases and V 5 bases, and 4 bases lay outside the gene matches. In germline, CDR1 is SGHAT, CDR2 FQNNGV. The CDR3 is 15 amino acids. The source of the sample is a study of Graves' ophthalmopathy and Graves' hyperthyroidism. RNA transcripts were the template, and TCR beta CDR3 regions were amplified from them. Investigators did first-round RT-PCR with HTBI primers, then second-round multiplex PCR. TCRdb independently ran MiXCR on the multiplex PCR reads; one entry per CDR3 protein. The data hold roughly 500,000 distinct CDR3 sequences, with approximately 15% observed a single time. Ineligible for inclusion were patients with other autoimmune diseases, uncontrolled infections, pregnancy or lactation. Isolation of PBMCs was performed using 9 to 10 ml of fresh peripheral blood. Study-wide results and limits: Clonotypes were expanded in thyroid at above 0.001 frequency, and most also appeared in blood.

This sequence joins TRBV11-2 and TRBJ2-2; TRBD2 agrees at 13 bases. The sequenced material came from blood. The clonotype originates from a woman aged 25-40 years with Graves' ophthalmopathy. CDR3 nucleotide sequence: TGTGCCAGCAGCCCGGGACTAGCGGGGTACGGGGAGCTGTTTTTT. Its translation: CASSPGLAGYGELFF.